This entry lists 20 T cell receptor beta chains sequenced from one sample in a study of blood T cell repertoires in COVID-19. Produced via immunoSEQ multiplex PCR; TCRdb's table is partial and in-frame only. This table holds approximately 100,000 clones, 70% to 90% found once. Sequenced material: peripheral blood. All receptors come from a human donor in a cohort sampled during active COVID-19.

The rearrangement uses TRBV15 and TRBJ2-5; TRBD2 might be the D (6 bases). V dropped 1 base and J dropped 4 bases, with 19 bases sitting between them. Germline lookup yields CDR1 LNHNV and CDR2 YYDKDF (reference sequence). The CDR3 loop spans 17 amino acids. CDR3 residues: CATSRVFGGLAGETQYF. CDR3 sequence (DNA): TGTGCCACCAGCAGAGTTTTCGGAGGGCTTGCTGGAGAGACCCAGTACTTC. The full variable domain, completed using reference TRBV15 and TRBJ2-5, is DAMVIQNPRYQVTQFGKPVTLSCSQTLNHNVMYWYQQKSSQAPKLLFHYYDKDFNNEADTPDNFQSRRPNTSFCFLDIRSPGLGDTAMYLCATSRVFGGLAGETQYFGPGTRLLVL.

This clone was observed once. The chain carries TRBV5-1 and TRBJ1-5; 8 bases are a match to TRBD1. This CDR3 region has 13 residues. With V trimmed by 4 bases and J by 7 bases, 4 bases remained unmatched. Germline V gives CDR1 SGHRS, CDR2 YFSETQ. CDR3 sequence (DNA): TGCGCCAGCAGCCGGACAGGGAGACAGCCCCAGCATTTT. Translated: CASSRTGRQPQHF.

This clone was seen only once. The chain has TRBV30 and TRBJ2-2, with a weak D call TRBD2 (6 bases). V lost 0 bases and J lost 4, with 18 bases in between. The CDR3 contains 17 residues. The germline V gene encodes CDR1 GTSNPN and CDR2 SVGIG (reference sequence). The CDR3: CAWSVPGDLLTTGELFF. The CDR3 bases are TGTGCCTGGAGTGTACCGGGGGACTTACTTACCACCGGGGAGCTGTTTTTT.

For the CDR3, the DNA is TGTGCCAGCAGTTTAGACACCTTCACCGGGGAGCTGTTTTTT. It translates to CASSLDTFTGELFF. The gene calls are TRBV6-5 and TRBJ2-2; D ambiguous. Deletions cut 4 bases from V and 4 bases from J, with 10 bases between. Per germline, CDR1 MNHEY and CDR2 SVGAGI. This CDR3 spans 14 amino acids.

The table lists this clone with a count of one. V is TRBV9 and J is TRBJ2-2; tentative D call: TRBD2 (5 bases). Germline CDR1 SGDLS, CDR2 YYNGEE. Trimming left V 0 bases short and J 0 bases short, with 12 bases between. The CDR3 length is 17 residues. DNA for the CDR3: TGTGCCAGCAGCGTAGGTTGGAGGCCTACGAACACCGGGGAGCTGTTTTTT. Protein sequence: CASSVGWRPTNTGELFF.

The chain carries TRBV9 and TRBJ1-2, with a weak D call TRBD1 (5 bases). CDR1 SGDLS and CDR2 YYNGEE come from the germline V gene. V was clipped by 0 bases and J by 0 bases, with 12 bases between them. The CDR3 runs 16 residues. This CDR3 reads CASSVASTAANYGYTF. CDR3 in DNA: TGTGCCAGCAGCGTAGCGTCGACAGCAGCTAACTATGGCTACACCTTC.

The genes are TRBV9 and TRBJ1-2; the match to TRBD1 covers 10 bases. Germline-derived CDR1 and CDR2 are SGDLS and YYNGEE. The CDR3 loop spans 14 amino acids. The J segment lost 8 bases and the V segment lost 2 bases, leaving 6 bases of the junction unmatched. As DNA, the CDR3 is TGTGCCAGCAGCGTCCCTGGGACAGGGGAAGGCTACACCTTC. Its protein is CASSVPGTGEGYTF.

The rearrangement joins TRBV24-1 to TRBJ2-1; a weak D match, TRBD2 (5 bases). The CDR3 extends over 13 amino acids. CDR1 KGHDR and CDR2 SFDVKD come from the germline V gene. Between the trimmed V and J ends, which lost 10 bases and 0 bases, there was a span of 9 bases. CDR3 amino acids: CATADSSYNEQFF. As DNA, the CDR3 is TGTGCCACAGCGGATAGCTCCTACAATGAGCAGTTCTTC.

The rearrangement uses TRBV2 and TRBJ1-2; 8 bases align to TRBD1. Trimming cost V 7 bases and J 5 bases; bases outside gene matches: 9. This CDR3 has 14 amino acids. Germline lookup yields CDR1 SNHLY and CDR2 FYNNEI. This CDR3 reads CASTPPTGGYGYTF. The CDR3 bases are TGTGCCAGCACCCCCCCTACAGGGGGGTATGGCTACACCTTC. The variable domain in full, with the rest retrieved from reference TRBV2 and TRBJ1-2, is EPEVTQTPSHQVTQMGQEVILRCVPISNHLYFYWYRQILGQKVEFLVSFYNNEISEKSEIFDDQFSVERPDGSNFTLKIRSTKLEDSAMYFCASTPPTGGYGYTFGSGTRLTVV.

The V and J genes are TRBV28 and TRBJ1-2, with D possibly TRBD1 on 5 matching bases. The CDR3 is 14 residues long. Germline assignment: CDR1 MDHEN and CDR2 SYDVKM. V gave up 7 bases and J gave up 4 bases, with 16 bases separating them. The DNA for the CDR3 is TGTGCCAGCACCCTTGGGGGGGGTATCTATGGCTACACCTTC. It encodes CASTLGGGIYGYTF.

This chain uses TRBV5-4 with TRBJ1-2; D unresolved. Germline CDR1 reads SGHNT; CDR2 reads YYREEE (reference sequence). Trimming took 1 base from V and 2 from J, leaving 6 bases between them. The CDR3 extends over 13 amino acids. CDR3 sequence reads: CASSLSVNYGYTF. The CDR3 nucleotides read TGTGCCAGCAGCTTGTCAGTCAACTATGGCTACACCTTC.

V is TRBV7-2 and J is TRBJ1-5; maybe TRBD1 (5 bases). The V end lost 1 base, the J end lost 2 bases, and 9 bases lay between the germline ends. The CDR3 covers 15 residues. Germline CDR1 and CDR2: SGHTA and FQGNSA. The CDR3 DNA reads TGTGCCAGCAGCTTAGTAGGGGAGGGCAATCAGCCCCAGCATTTT. Translating it yields CASSLVGEGNQPQHF.

The chain carries TRBV11-2 and TRBJ2-7; 7 bases are a match to TRBD1. This CDR3 has 15 residues. The germline V gene has CDR1 SGHAT and CDR2 FQNNGV. Trimming at V came to 4 bases and at J to 5 bases, leaving 11 bases not matched to a gene. CDR3 loop: CASSSQLTGTDEQYF. Here the CDR3 DNA reads TGTGCCAGCAGCTCCCAACTGACAGGGACGGACGAGCAGTACTTC.

The chain has TRBV6-1 and TRBJ2-4; TRBD2 agrees at 10 bases. Germline CDR1 and CDR2: MNHNS and SASEGT. V trimming: 3 bases; J trimming: 3 bases; junction bases outside the gene matches: 11. CDR3 length: 18 amino acids. The CDR3 DNA reads TGTGCCAGCAGTGAGTTAGCGGGGGGCGCCCACCGCAAAAACATTCAGTACTTC. Its translation is CASSELAGGAHRKNIQYF.

This sequence joins TRBV6-1 and TRBJ2-2; possible D gene TRBD1, 5 bases. The length of the CDR3 is 14 residues. The germline gives CDR1 MNHNS, CDR2 SASEGT. Trimming removed 1 base at V and 6 bases at J, with 9 bases between. The CDR3 loop reads CASSEEGQAGELFF. CDR3 DNA sequence: TGTGCCAGCAGTGAAGAGGGGCAGGCCGGGGAGCTGTTTTTT.

This chain uses TRBV10-1 with TRBJ1-1; maybe TRBD1 (5 bases). V dropped 5 bases and J dropped 7 bases, with 17 bases sitting between them. The CDR3 runs 14 residues. The germline V gene encodes CDR1 WNHNN and CDR2 SYGVQD (reference sequence). CDR3 region: CASSPAGPVGEAFF. In DNA, the CDR3 is TGCGCCAGCAGTCCCGCGGGACCAGTCGGTGAAGCTTTCTTT.

The chain carries TRBV10-2 and TRBJ1-1; 7 bases are shared with TRBD1. With 7 bases clipped from V and 1 base from J, the junction kept 6 bases outside the gene matches. CDR3 size: 14 residues. Germline assignment: CDR1 WSHSY and CDR2 SAAADI. CDR3: CASTLTGTNTEAFF. DNA for the CDR3: TGCGCCAGCACCCTGACAGGGACGAACACTGAAGCTTTCTTT.

V usage is TRBV5-1 and J usage is TRBJ1-1, with no clear D. This CDR3 spans 13 amino acids. The germline gives CDR1 SGHRS, CDR2 YFSETQ. V shed 1 base and J shed 1 base, with 5 bases lying between them. CDR3 in amino acids: CASSLSANTEAFF. CDR3 nucleotide sequence: TGCGCCAGCAGCTTGAGCGCGAACACTGAAGCTTTCTTT.

The J gene is TRBJ2-2, the V gene TRBV5-1; 7 nucleotides match TRBD1. CDR1 SGHRS and CDR2 YFSETQ come from the germline V gene. The CDR3 length is 15 residues. The ends lost 3 bases at V and 5 bases at J; junction bases unmatched: 7. The CDR3: CASSWSDRRTGELFF. CDR3 in DNA: TGCGCCAGCAGCTGGTCGGACAGGCGGACCGGGGAGCTGTTTTTT.

The chain joins TRBV4-1 to TRBJ2-3; a possible D gene is TRBD1 (6 bases). The CDR3 covers 14 residues. Trimming cost V 4 bases and J 6 bases, with 14 bases left between them. The germline gives CDR1 MGHRA, CDR2 YSYEKL. The CDR3 reads CASSLSTGLDTQYF. CDR3 bases: TGCGCCAGCAGCCTATCCACAGGGCTCGATACGCAGTATTTT.